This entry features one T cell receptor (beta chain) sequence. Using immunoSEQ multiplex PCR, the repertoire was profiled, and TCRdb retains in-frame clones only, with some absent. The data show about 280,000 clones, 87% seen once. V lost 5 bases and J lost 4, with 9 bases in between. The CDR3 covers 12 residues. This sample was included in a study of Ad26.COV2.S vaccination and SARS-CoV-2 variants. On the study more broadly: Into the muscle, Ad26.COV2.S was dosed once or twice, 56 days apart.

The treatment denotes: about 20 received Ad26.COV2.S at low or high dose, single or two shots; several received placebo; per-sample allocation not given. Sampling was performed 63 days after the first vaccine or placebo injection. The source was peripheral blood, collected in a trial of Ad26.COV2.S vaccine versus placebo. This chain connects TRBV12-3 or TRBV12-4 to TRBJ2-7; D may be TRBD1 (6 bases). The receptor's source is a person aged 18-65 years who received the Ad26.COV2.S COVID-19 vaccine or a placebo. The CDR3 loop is CASSMDSYEQYF. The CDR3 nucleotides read TGTGCCAGCAGTATGGACAGTTACGAGCAGTACTTC.